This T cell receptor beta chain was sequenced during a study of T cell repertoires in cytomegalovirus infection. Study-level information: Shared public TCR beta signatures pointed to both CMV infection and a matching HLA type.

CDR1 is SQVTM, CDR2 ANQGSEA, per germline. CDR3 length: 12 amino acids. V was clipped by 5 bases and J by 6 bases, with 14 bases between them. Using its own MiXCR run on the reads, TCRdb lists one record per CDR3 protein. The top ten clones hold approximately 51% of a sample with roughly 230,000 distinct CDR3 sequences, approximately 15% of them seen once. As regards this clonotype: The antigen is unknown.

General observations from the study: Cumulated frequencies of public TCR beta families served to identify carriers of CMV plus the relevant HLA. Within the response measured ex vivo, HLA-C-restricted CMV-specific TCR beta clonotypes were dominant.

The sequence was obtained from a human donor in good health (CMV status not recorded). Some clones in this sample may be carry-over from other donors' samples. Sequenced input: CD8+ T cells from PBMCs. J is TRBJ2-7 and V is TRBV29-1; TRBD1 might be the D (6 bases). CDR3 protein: CSVLSGTLEQYF. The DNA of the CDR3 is TGCAGCGTTCTATCGGGGACACTCGAGCAGTACTTC.